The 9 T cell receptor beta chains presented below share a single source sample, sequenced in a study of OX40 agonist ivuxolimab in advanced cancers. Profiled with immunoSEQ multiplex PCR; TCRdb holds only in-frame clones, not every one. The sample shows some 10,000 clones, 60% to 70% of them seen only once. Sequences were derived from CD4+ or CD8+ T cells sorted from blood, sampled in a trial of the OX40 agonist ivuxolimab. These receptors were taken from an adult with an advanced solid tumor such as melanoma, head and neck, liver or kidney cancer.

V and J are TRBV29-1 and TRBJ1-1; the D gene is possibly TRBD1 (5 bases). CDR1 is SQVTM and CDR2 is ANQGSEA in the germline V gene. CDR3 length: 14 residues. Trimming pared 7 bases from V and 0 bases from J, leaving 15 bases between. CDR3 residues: CSARGTKVNTEAFF. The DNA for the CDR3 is TGCAGCGCCCGAGGGACGAAAGTGAACACTGAAGCTTTCTTT.

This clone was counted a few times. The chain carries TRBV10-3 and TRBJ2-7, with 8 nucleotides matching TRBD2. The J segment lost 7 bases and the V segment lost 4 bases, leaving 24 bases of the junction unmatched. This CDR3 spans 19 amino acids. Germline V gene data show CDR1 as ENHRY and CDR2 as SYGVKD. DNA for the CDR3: TGTGCCATCAGTGGAACTAGCGGAGGGCCCAGGGTGATTCCCGGTGAGCAGTACTTC. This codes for CAISGTSGGPRVIPGEQYF.

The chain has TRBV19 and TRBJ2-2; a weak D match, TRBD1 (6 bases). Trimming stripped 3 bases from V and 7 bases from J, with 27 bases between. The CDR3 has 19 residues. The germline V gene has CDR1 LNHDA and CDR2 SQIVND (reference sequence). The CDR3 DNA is TGTGCCAGTAGTATCCCCCCCCCAGACAGGCCCCGAGGTAGCGGGGAGCTGTTTTTT. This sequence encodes CASSIPPPDRPRGSGELFF.

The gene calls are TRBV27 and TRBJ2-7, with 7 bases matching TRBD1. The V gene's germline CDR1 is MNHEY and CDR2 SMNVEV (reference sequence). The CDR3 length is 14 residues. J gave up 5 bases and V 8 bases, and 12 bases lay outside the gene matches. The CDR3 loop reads CASALPGTANEQYF. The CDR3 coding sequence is TGTGCCAGCGCCCTCCCCGGGACAGCCAACGAGCAGTACTTC.

CDR3 sequence: CASSVFSPLHF. CDR3 coding DNA: TGTGCCAGCAGCGTATTCTCACCCCTCCACTTT. The chain joins TRBV9 to TRBJ1-6; the D is unclear. The ends were cut back, 1 base at V and 10 bases at J, with 3 bases in the middle. The CDR3 runs to 11 residues. Germline V gene data show CDR1 as SGDLS and CDR2 as YYNGEE.

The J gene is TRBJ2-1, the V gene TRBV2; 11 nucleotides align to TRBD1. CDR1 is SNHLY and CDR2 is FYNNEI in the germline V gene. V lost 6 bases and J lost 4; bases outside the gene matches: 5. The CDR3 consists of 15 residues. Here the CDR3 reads CASSRTGGGYNEQFF. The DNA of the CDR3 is TGTGCCAGCAGCCGGACAGGGGGCGGTTACAATGAGCAGTTCTTC.

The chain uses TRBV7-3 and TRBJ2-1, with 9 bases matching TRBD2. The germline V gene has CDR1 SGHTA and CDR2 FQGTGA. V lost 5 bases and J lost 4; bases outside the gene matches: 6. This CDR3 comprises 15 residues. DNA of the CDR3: TGTGCCAGCAGCCCCCTAGCGGGACCTTACAATGAGCAGTTCTTC. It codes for CASSPLAGPYNEQFF.

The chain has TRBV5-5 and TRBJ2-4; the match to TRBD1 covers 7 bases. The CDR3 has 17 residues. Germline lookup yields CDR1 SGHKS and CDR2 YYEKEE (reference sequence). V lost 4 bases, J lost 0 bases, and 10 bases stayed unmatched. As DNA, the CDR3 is TGTGCCAGCAGCCCAAAACAGGGGACAATAGCCAAAAACATTCAGTACTTC. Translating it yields CASSPKQGTIAKNIQYF.

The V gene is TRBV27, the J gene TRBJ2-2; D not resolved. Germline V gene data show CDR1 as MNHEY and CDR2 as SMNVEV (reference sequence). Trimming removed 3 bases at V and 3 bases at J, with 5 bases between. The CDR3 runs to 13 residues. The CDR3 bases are TGTGCCAGCAGTTTGGTGTACACCGGGGAGCTGTTTTTT. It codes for CASSLVYTGELFF.